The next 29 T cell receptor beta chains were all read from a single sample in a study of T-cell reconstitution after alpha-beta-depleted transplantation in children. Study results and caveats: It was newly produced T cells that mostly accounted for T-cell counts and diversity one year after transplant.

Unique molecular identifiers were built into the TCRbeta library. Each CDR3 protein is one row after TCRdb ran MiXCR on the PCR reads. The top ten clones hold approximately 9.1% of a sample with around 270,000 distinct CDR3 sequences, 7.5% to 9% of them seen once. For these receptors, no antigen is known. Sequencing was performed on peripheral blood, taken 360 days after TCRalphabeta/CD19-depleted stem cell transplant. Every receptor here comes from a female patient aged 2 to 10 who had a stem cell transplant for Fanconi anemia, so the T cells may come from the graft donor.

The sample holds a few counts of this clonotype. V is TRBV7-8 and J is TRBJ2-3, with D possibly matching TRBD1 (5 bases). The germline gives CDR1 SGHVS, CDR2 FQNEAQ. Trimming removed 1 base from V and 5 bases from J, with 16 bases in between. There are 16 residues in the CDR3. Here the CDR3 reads CASSLVASYGQDTQYF. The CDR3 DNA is TGTGCCAGCAGCTTAGTGGCTTCGTATGGACAAGATACGCAGTATTTT.

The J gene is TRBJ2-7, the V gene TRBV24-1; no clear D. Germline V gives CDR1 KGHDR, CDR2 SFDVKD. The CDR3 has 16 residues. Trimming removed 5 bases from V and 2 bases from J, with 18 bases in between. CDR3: CATSGPINPSAYEQYF. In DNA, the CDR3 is TGTGCCACCAGTGGTCCCATTAATCCCTCAGCCTACGAGCAGTACTTC.

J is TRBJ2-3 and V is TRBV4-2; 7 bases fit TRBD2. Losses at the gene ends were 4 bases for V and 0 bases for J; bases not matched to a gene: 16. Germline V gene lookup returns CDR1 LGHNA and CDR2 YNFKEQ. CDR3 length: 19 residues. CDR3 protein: CASSRAGTTPGGSTDTQYF. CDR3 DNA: TGTGCCAGCAGCCGAGCCGGGACTACCCCGGGCGGGAGCACAGATACGCAGTATTTT.

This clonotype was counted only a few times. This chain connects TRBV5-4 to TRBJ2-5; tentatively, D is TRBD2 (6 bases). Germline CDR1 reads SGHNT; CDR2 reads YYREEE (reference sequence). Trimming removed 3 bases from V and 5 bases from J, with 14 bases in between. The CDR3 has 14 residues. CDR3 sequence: CASSWGSGRETQYF. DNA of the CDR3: TGTGCCAGCAGCTGGGGTTCAGGGAGGGAGACCCAGTACTTC.

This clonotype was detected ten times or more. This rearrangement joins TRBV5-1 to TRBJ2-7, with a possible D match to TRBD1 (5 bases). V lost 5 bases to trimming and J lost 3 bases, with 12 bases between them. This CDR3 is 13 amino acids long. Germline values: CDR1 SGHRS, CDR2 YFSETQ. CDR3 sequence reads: CASRWTPNYEQYF. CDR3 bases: TGCGCCAGCAGGTGGACACCAAACTACGAGCAGTACTTC.

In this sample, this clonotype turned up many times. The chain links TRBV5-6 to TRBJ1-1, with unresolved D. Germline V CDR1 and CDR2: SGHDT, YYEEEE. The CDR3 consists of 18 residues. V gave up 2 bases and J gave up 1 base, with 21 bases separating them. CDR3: CASSLIRAARLWNTEAFF. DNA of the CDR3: TGTGCCAGCAGCTTAATTAGGGCGGCCCGGCTGTGGAACACTGAAGCTTTCTTT.

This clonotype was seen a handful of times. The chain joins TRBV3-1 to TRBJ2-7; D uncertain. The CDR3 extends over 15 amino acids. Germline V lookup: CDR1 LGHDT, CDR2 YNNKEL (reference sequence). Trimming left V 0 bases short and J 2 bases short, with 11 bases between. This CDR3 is CASSQEGWTAYEQYF. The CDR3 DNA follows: TGTGCCAGCAGCCAAGAAGGTTGGACGGCCTACGAGCAGTACTTC.

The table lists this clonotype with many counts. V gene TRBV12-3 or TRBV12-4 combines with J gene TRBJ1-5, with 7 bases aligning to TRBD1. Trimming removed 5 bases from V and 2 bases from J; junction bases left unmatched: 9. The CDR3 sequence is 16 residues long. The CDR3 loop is CASSIWTGGGNQPQHF. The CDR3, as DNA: TGTGCCAGCAGTATCTGGACAGGAGGGGGCAATCAGCCCCAGCATTTT.

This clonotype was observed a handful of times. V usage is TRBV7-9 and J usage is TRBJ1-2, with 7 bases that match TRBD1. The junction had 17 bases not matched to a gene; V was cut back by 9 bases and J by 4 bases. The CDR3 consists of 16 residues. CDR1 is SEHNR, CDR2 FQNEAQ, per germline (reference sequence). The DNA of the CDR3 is TGTGCCAGTAAGGACGACGGACAGGAAGGTGGCTATGGCTACACCTTC. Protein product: CASKDDGQEGGYGYTF.

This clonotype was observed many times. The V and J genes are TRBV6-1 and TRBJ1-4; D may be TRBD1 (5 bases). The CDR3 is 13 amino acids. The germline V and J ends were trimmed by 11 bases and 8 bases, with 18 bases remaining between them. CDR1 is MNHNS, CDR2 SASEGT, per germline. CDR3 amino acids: CAATGADEEKLFF. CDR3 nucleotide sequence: TGTGCCGCTACCGGGGCTGACGAAGAAAAACTGTTTTTT.

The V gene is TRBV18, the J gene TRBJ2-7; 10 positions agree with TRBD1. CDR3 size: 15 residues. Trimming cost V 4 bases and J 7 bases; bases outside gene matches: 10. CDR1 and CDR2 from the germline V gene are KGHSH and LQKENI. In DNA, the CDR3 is TGTGCCAGCTCACTCTCCGGGACAGGGGATGAGGAGCAGTACTTC. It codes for CASSLSGTGDEEQYF.

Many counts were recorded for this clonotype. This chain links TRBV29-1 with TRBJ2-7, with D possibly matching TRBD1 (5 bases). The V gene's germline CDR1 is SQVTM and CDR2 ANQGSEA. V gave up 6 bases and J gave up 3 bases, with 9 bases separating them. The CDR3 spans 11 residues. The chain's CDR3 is CSVGQHYEQYF. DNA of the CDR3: TGCAGCGTCGGACAACACTACGAGCAGTACTTC.

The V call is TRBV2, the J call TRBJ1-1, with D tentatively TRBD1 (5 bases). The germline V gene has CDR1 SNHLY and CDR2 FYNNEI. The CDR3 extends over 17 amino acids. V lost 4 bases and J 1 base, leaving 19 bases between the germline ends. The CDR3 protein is CASSVLQVGAENTEAFF. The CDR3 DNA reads TGTGCCAGCAGTGTGTTACAGGTTGGTGCGGAGAACACTGAAGCTTTCTTT.

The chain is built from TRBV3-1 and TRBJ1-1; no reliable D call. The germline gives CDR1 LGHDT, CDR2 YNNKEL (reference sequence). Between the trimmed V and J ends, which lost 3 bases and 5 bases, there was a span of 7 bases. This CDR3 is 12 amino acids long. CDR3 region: CASSQRSTEAFF. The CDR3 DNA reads TGTGCCAGCAGCCAGAGGAGTACTGAAGCTTTCTTT. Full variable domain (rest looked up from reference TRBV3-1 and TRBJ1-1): DTAVSQTPKYLVTQMGNDKSIKCEQNLGHDTMYWYKQDSKKFLKIMFSYNNKELIINETVPNRFSPKSPDKAHLNLHINSLELGDSAVYFCASSQRSTEAFFGQGTRLTVV.

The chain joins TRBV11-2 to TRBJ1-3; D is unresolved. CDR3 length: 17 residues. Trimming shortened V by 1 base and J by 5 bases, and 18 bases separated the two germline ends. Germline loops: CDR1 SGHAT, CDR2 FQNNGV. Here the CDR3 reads CASSLVVGPKNRNTIYF. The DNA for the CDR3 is TGTGCCAGCAGCTTAGTGGTAGGACCGAAGAACAGAAACACCATATATTTT.

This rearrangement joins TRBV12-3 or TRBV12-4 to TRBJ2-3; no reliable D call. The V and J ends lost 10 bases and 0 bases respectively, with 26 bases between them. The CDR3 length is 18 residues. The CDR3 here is CAISRAVAALLSTDTQYF. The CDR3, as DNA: TGTGCCATCAGCCGCGCGGTGGCGGCGCTGTTAAGCACAGATACGCAGTATTTT.

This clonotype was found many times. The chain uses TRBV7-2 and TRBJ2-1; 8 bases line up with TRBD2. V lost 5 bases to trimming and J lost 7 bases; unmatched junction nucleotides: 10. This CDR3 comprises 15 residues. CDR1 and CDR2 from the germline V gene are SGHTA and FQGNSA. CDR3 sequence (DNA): TGTGCCAGCAGCGACGATGGACTAGCACATAATGAGCAGTTCTTC. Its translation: CASSDDGLAHNEQFF.

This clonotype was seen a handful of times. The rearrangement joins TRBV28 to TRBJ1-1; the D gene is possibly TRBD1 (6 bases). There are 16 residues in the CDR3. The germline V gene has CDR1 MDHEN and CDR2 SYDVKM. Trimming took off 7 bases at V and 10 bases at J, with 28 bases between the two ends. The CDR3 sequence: CASNKGGGGQTQGAFF. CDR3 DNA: TGTGCCAGCAACAAGGGTGGCGGGGGGCAAACCCAGGGAGCTTTCTTT.

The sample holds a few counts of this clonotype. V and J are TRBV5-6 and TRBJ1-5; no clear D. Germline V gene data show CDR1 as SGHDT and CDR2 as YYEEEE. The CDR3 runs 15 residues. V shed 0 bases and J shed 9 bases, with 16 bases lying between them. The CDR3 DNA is TGTGCCAGCAGCTTGGGATTCCGACCCGGTCTGCCCCAGCATTTT. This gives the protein CASSLGFRPGLPQHF.

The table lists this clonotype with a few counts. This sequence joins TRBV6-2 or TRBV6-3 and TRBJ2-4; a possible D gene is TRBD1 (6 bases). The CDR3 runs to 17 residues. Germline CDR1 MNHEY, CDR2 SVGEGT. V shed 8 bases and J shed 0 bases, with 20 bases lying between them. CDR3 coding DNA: TGTGCCAGCGCGAAATGGGGACAATTGCTAGCCAAAAACATTCAGTACTTC. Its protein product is CASAKWGQLLAKNIQYF.

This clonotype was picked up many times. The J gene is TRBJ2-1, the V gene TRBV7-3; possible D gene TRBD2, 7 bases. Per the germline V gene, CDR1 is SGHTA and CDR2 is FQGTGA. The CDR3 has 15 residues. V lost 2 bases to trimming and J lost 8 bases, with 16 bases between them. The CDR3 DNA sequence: TGTGCCAGCAGCTTAGTGGGGGGGCTGATGGATGAGCAGTTCTTC. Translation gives CASSLVGGLMDEQFF. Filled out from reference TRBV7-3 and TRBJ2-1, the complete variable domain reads GAGVSQTPSNKVTEKGKYVELRCDPISGHTALYWYRQSLGQGPEFLIYFQGTGAADDSGLPNDRFFAVRPEGSVSTLKIQRTERGDSAVYLCASSLVGGLMDEQFFGPGTRLTVL.

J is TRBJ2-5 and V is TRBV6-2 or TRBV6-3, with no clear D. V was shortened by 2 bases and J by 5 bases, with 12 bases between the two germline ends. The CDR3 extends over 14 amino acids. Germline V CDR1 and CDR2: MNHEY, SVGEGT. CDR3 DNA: TGTGCCAGCAGTTACCCACCCCTGGTGGAGACCCAGTACTTC. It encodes CASSYPPLVETQYF.

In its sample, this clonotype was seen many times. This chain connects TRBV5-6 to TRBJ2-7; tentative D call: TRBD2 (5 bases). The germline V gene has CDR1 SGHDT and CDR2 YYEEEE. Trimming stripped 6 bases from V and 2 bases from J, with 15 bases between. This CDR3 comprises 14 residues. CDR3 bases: TGTGCCAGCACGAGCGGCTTAGGGACCTACGAGCAGTACTTC. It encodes CASTSGLGTYEQYF.

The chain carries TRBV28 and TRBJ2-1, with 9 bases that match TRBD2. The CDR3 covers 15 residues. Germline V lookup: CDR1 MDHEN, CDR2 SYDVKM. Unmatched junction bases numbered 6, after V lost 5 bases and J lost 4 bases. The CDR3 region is CASSPPTSGYNEQFF. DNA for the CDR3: TGTGCCAGCAGTCCTCCGACTAGCGGTTACAATGAGCAGTTCTTC.

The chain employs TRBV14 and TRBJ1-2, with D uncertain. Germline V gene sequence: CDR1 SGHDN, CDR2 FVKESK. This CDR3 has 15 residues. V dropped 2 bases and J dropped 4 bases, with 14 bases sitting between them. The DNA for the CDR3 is TGTGCCAGCAGCCAATTAACGGGGAGCGGCTATGGCTACACCTTC. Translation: CASSQLTGSGYGYTF.

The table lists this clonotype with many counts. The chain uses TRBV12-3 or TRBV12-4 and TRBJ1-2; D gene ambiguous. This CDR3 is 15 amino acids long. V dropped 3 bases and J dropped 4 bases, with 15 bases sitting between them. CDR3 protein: CASSFMGRQRYGYTF. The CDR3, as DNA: TGTGCCAGCAGTTTTATGGGGAGGCAACGCTATGGCTACACCTTC.

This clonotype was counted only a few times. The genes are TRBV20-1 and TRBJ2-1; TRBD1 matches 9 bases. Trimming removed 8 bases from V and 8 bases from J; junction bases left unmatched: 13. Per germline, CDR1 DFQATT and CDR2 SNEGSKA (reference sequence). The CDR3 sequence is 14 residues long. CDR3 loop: CSSAQGAPIDEQFF. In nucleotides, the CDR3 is TGCAGTTCAGCACAGGGGGCGCCGATCGATGAGCAGTTCTTC.

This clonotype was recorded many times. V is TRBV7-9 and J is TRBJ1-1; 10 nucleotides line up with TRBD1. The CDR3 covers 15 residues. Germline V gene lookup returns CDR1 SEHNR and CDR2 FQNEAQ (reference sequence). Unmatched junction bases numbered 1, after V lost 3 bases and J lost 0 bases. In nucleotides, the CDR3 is TGTGCCAGCAGCTTGGGGACAGGGGTGAACACTGAAGCTTTCTTT. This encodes CASSLGTGVNTEAFF.

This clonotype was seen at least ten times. DNA of the CDR3: TGCGCCAGCAGCCAAGATCGAATATGGTCAGGCTACACTGAAGCTTTCTTT. Its translation is CASSQDRIWSGYTEAFF. The chain links TRBV4-3 to TRBJ1-1; D uncertain. Germline V CDR1 and CDR2: LGHNA, YSLEER. CDR3 length: 17 amino acids. The germline V and J ends were trimmed by 0 bases and 3 bases, with 17 bases remaining between them.